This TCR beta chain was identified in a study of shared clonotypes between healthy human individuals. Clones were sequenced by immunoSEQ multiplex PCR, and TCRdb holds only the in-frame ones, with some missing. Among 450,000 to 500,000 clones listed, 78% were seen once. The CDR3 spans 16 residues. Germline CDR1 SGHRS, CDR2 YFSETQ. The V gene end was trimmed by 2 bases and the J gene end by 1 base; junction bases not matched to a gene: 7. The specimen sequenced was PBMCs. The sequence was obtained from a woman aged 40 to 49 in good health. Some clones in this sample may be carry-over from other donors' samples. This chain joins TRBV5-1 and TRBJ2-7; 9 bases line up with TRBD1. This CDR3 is CASSLTPGQGSYEQYF. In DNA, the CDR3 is TGCGCCAGCAGCTTAACACCGGGACAGGGATCCTACGAGCAGTACTTC.